A selection of T cell receptor beta chains follows, all from one sample in a study of cytomegalovirus exposure and HLA in healthy donors. The method was immunoSEQ multiplex PCR; TCRdb's version includes in-frame clones alone and lacks a portion of them. The sample includes fewer than 250,000 clones, roughly 85% of them seen just once. What was sequenced was PBMCs. The receptors were gathered from a male donor in good health and CMV-seronegative. Each CDR3 is given with its conserved first and last residue. Each record gives: D gene, J gene, clone size, V gene, CDR3 protein, CDR3 DNA. D genes are given only for firm matches. Part of the rows lack a size; the others show once, few, many or a class for expanded clones.

>TRBD2|TRBJ2-5|once|TRBV5-1
CASSPRIPLAGVETQYF
TGCGCCAGCAGCCCTAGGATTCCTTTAGCGGGGGTTGAGACCCAGTACTTC
>-|TRBJ1-6|-|TRBV5-3
CARSLETPLHF
TGTGCCAGAAGCTTAGAGACACCCCTCCACTTT
>-|TRBJ1-1|-|TRBV9
CASSVDWQNTEAFF
TGTGCCAGCAGCGTAGATTGGCAGAACACTGAAGCTTTCTTT
>-|TRBJ2-3|-|TRBV27
CASSFWSRDTQYF
TGTGCCAGCAGTTTCTGGAGTCGAGATACGCAGTATTTT
>TRBD2|TRBJ2-1|-|TRBV5-1
CASSPGGAPRANEQFF
TGCGCCAGCAGCCCCGGGGGGGCCCCTCGAGCCAATGAGCAGTTCTTC
>-|TRBJ1-2|-|TRBV2
CASRTVYGYTF
TGTGCCAGCAGGACAGTCTATGGCTACACCTTC
>TRBD1|TRBJ1-2|-|TRBV5-4
CASSLGAQTGVIYGYTF
TGTGCCAGCAGCTTGGGGGCCCAGACAGGGGTCATATACGGCTACACCTTC
>-|TRBJ2-3|-|TRBV28
CASSFGGNTDTQYF
TGTGCCAGCAGTTTCGGGGGTAACACAGATACGCAGTATTTT
>TRBD1|TRBJ1-4|-|TRBV7-2
CASSRQGGNEKLFF
TGTGCCAGCAGCCGACAGGGGGGTAATGAAAAACTGTTTTTT
>-|TRBJ2-7|few|TRBV28
CASSLMSAGPGYEQYF
TGTGCCAGCAGTTTAATGTCTGCGGGGCCGGGCTACGAGCAGTACTTC